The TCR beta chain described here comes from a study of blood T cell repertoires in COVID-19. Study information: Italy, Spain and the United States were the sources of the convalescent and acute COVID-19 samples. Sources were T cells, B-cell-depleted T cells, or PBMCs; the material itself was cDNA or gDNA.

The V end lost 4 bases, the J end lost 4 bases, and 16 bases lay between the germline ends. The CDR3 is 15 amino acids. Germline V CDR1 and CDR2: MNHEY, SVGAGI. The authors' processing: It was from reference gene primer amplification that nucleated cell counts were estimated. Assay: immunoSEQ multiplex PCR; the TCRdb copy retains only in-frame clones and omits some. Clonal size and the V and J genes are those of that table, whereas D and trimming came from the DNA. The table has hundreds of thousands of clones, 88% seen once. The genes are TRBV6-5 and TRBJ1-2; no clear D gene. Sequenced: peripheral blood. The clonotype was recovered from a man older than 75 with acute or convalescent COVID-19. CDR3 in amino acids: CASSSPGAHFYGYTF. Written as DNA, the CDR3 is TGTGCCAGCAGTTCCCCGGGAGCTCATTTCTATGGCTACACCTTC.